This T cell receptor beta chain stems from a study of identical twins. Trimming cost V 4 bases and J 6 bases; bases outside gene matches: 6. CDR1 SGHRS and CDR2 YFSETQ come from the germline V gene. The CDR3 extends over 14 amino acids. TCRdb re-called the 5' RACE reads through MiXCR, storing one row per CDR3 protein. The sample holds approximately 600,000 distinct CDR3 sequences, more than 9% seen once. The data were also submitted as part of a second study, on yellow fever vaccine responses in identical twins.

The V gene is TRBV5-1, the J gene TRBJ2-1; 8 bases align to TRBD1. The receptor was derived from a woman aged 18-29 years in good health. Sequencing input: PBMCs. CDR3 protein: CASSGQGAGNEQFF. The CDR3 DNA sequence: TGCGCCAGCAGCGGCCAGGGGGCAGGCAATGAGCAGTTCTTC.